Listed below are T cell receptor beta chains from one sample, sequenced in a study of identifying expanded T cells in peripheral blood. Only in-frame clones appear in the TCRdb table, and some are missing; sequencing was by immunoSEQ multiplex PCR. This table holds 45,000 to 65,000 clones, around 82% found once. The sample was blood. Receptors originate from a person aged 18 to 70 in good health. The CDR3 runs from the conserved cysteine through the conserved F or W. A D gene is named only where the DNA matches it firmly. The size of a clone is reported for some rows only, either as once, few or many, or as a class for expanded clones.

v_gene	j_gene	d_gene	abundance	CDR3aa	CDR3nt
TRBV4-3	TRBJ2-6	.	.	CASSALGSGANVLTF	TGCGCCAGCAGCGCATTAGGCTCTGGGGCCAACGTCCTGACTTTC
TRBV11-3	TRBJ2-6	.	.	CASSFYVVGVANVLTF	TGTGCCAGCAGCTTTTACGTAGTCGGGGTGGCCAACGTCCTGACTTTC
TRBV6-5	TRBJ1-1	.	few	CASSYRPGGAFF	TGTGCCAGCAGTTACCGACCTGGAGGAGCTTTCTTT
TRBV5-1	TRBJ1-5	TRBD1	few	CASSPQGGKDQPQHF	TGCGCCAGCAGCCCACAGGGGGGAAAGGATCAGCCCCAGCATTTT
TRBV27	TRBJ1-2	.	.	CASSLRGYYGYTF	TGTGCCAGCAGCCTTCGGGGCTACTATGGCTACACCTTC
TRBV7-8	TRBJ2-2	.	.	CASSSGGAGGELFF	TGTGCCAGCAGCTCCGGGGGTGCCGGCGGGGAGCTGTTTTTT
TRBV29-1	TRBJ2-5	TRBD1	.	CSVDWDRDETQYF	TGCAGCGTTGATTGGGACAGGGATGAGACCCAGTACTTC
TRBV5-6	TRBJ2-6	.	.	CASSLRRQLLSGANVLTF	TGTGCCAGCAGTTTACGAAGACAGTTGCTCTCTGGGGCCAACGTCCTGACTTTC
TRBV5-4	TRBJ1-2	.	.	CASSLEGKVERYTF	TGTGCCAGCAGCTTGGAGGGGAAAGTCGAGCGCTACACCTTC
TRBV21-1	TRBJ1-2	.	once	CASSKEFQGAVHSSGYTF	TGTGCCAGCAGCAAAGAATTTCAGGGGGCGGTACACTCTAGCGGCTACACCTTC
TRBV10-2	TRBJ1-2	.	.	CASSKVPGSGGYTF	TGCGCCAGCAGTAAAGTTCCAGGGTCCGGTGGCTACACCTTC
TRBV5-6	TRBJ2-1	.	.	CASSPLGEGEAEQFF	TGTGCCAGCAGCCCCCTGGGGGAAGGGGAGGCTGAGCAGTTCTTC
TRBV27	TRBJ2-5	.	.	CASRRGDGNLETQYF	TGTGCCAGTCGGAGGGGTGACGGGAACCTAGAGACCCAGTACTTC
TRBV10-3	TRBJ2-7	.	few	CAISDGTPYEQYF	TGTGCCATCAGTGATGGCACGCCCTACGAGCAGTACTTC
TRBV7-8	TRBJ1-4	TRBD1	.	CASSLNRGSNEKLFF	TGTGCCAGCAGCTTGAACAGGGGGTCTAATGAAAAACTGTTTTTT
TRBV5-1	TRBJ1-2	.	.	CASSLAPVYGYTF	TGCGCCAGCAGCTTGGCCCCCGTCTATGGCTACACCTTC
TRBV19	TRBJ1-5	.	few	CATSPPDNQPQHF	TGTGCGACAAGCCCTCCCGACAATCAGCCCCAGCATTTT
TRBV27	TRBJ2-1	TRBD2	.	CASRLYSGTSGGNNEQFF	TGTGCCAGCAGGCTTTACTCCGGGACTAGCGGGGGGAACAATGAGCAGTTCTTC
TRBV4-3	TRBJ2-2	TRBD2	.	CASSQVWTSGRVGELFF	TGCGCCAGCAGCCAAGTTTGGACTAGCGGGAGGGTCGGGGAGCTGTTTTTT
TRBV6-1	TRBJ1-6	.	.	CASSETSWRGNSPLHF	TGTGCCAGCAGTGAAACGTCGTGGAGGGGTAATTCACCCCTCCACTTT
TRBV11-2	TRBJ1-5	.	.	CASSLDSDQPQHF	TGTGCCAGCAGCTTAGATAGCGATCAGCCCCAGCATTTT
TRBV11-2	TRBJ2-1	.	.	CASSGAGARNEQFF	TGTGCCAGCAGCGGGGCAGGGGCAAGGAATGAGCAGTTCTTC
TRBV7-6	TRBJ2-5	TRBD1	.	CASSSGQGARETQYF	TGTGCCAGCAGCTCAGGACAGGGGGCGCGGGAGACCCAGTACTTC
TRBV14	TRBJ1-1	.	.	CASSQEGVRAFF	TGTGCCAGCAGCCAAGAGGGAGTCAGAGCTTTCTTT
TRBV13	TRBJ2-3	TRBD1	.	CASSPDRYTDTQYF	TGTGCCAGCAGCCCGGACAGGTACACAGATACGCAGTATTTT
TRBV25-1	TRBJ2-7	.	.	CASSVAMGSNEQYF	TGTGCCAGCAGTGTCGCGATGGGATCTAACGAGCAGTACTTC
TRBV9	TRBJ1-1	.	.	CASSVVAGTEAFF	TGTGCCAGCAGCGTAGTTGCAGGCACTGAAGCTTTCTTT
TRBV5-1	TRBJ2-2	TRBD1	.	CASSTGTEGTGELFF	TGCGCCAGCAGCACCGGGACAGAGGGCACCGGGGAGCTGTTTTTT
TRBV4-1	TRBJ2-3	TRBD2	.	CASSQAGGGTDTQYF	TGCGCCAGCAGCCAAGCGGGGGGGGGCACAGATACGCAGTATTTT
TRBV19	TRBJ1-2	.	.	CASSIAGTPNYGYTF	TGTGCCAGTAGTATAGCCGGGACGCCTAACTATGGCTACACCTTC
TRBV9	TRBJ2-3	TRBD2	.	CASSVAGGRGTDTQYF	TGTGCCAGCAGCGTAGCGGGGGGGCGGGGCACAGATACGCAGTATTTT
TRBV29-1	TRBJ1-1	TRBD1	.	CSAVMTGAAFF	TGCAGCGCGGTAATGACAGGGGCGGCTTTCTTT
TRBV27	TRBJ2-7	.	.	CASSLDERNYEQYF	TGTGCCAGCAGTTTAGATGAGCGGAACTACGAGCAGTACTTC
TRBV11-2	TRBJ2-5	.	.	CASSPNVGEGETQYF	TGTGCCAGCAGCCCAAACGTAGGAGAAGGAGAGACCCAGTACTTC
TRBV7-8	TRBJ2-1	.	.	CASSPRDGEQFF	TGTGCCAGCAGCCCCCGCGACGGTGAGCAGTTCTTC
TRBV5-1	TRBJ2-3	.	.	CASSPQITKDTQYF	TGCGCCAGCAGCCCGCAGATAACCAAAGATACGCAGTATTTT
TRBV5-4	TRBJ2-7	TRBD2	few	CASSPGLASYEQYF	TGTGCCAGCAGCCCGGGACTAGCCTCCTACGAGCAGTACTTC
TRBV6-4	TRBJ1-6	.	once	CASSAGTRDSPLHF	TGTGCCAGCAGTGCCGGGACTAGAGATTCACCCCTCCACTTT
TRBV15	TRBJ2-7	TRBD1	.	CATSRGDRGSSSYEQYF	TGTGCCACCAGCAGAGGGGACAGGGGAAGTAGCTCCTACGAGCAGTACTTC
TRBV6-1	TRBJ2-1	TRBD2	.	CASTASGSYNEQFF	TGTGCCAGCACCGCTAGCGGGAGCTACAATGAGCAGTTCTTC
TRBV11-1	TRBJ1-5	TRBD1	few	CASSLTGSNQPQHF	TGTGCCAGCAGCTTGACAGGGAGCAATCAGCCCCAGCATTTT
TRBV2	TRBJ1-1	.	.	CASSPTQGLNTEAFF	TGTGCCAGCAGCCCCACTCAGGGGCTGAACACTGAAGCTTTCTTT
TRBV4-3	TRBJ2-7	TRBD2	.	CASSPGLAGSYEQYF	TGCGCCAGCAGCCCGGGACTAGCGGGATCCTACGAGCAGTACTTC